A single sample gave rise to the 7 T cell receptor beta chains below, sequenced in a study of blood T cell repertoires in COVID-19. Data came from immunoSEQ multiplex PCR; TCRdb stores just in-frame clones and leaves some out. Counted here are roughly 39,000 clones, approximately 85% occurring once; the ten biggest clones make up 3.5% to 4.5%. The sample was peripheral blood. The origin of the receptors is a man aged 60 to 69 with acute or convalescent COVID-19.

The V call is TRBV3-1 (or the pseudogene TRBV3-2), the J call TRBJ2-7, with D unclear. This CDR3 is built from 15 residues. Looked up from germline, CDR1 is LGHDT and CDR2 is YNNKEL (reference sequence). Trimming removed 4 bases at V and 5 bases at J, with 18 bases between. The CDR3 nucleotides are TGTGCCAGCAGCCGGGCCCCTAACGCGCCAAACGAGCAGTACTTC. Protein product: CASSRAPNAPNEQYF.

The chain employs TRBV5-6 and TRBJ2-7, with D hard to call. The CDR3 is made up of 13 amino acids. Trimming stripped 3 bases from V and 0 bases from J, with 7 bases between. Per the germline V gene, CDR1 is SGHDT and CDR2 is YYEEEE. CDR3 DNA sequence: TGTGCCAGCAGCTCCACGGTCTCCTACGAGCAGTACTTC. Translating it yields CASSSTVSYEQYF.

The chain combines TRBV14 with TRBJ1-2; tentative D call: TRBD1 (5 bases). CDR1 is SGHDN and CDR2 is FVKESK in the germline V gene. CDR3 size: 13 residues. V dropped 6 bases and J dropped 4 bases, with 12 bases sitting between them. This CDR3 reads CASRGGDLYGYTF. The CDR3 DNA sequence: TGTGCCAGCAGGGGGGGAGACCTCTATGGCTACACCTTC.

The chain combines TRBV25-1 with TRBJ1-2, with 9 positions matching TRBD1. Germline values: CDR1 MGHDK, CDR2 SYGVNS. J gave up 5 bases and V 7 bases, and 5 bases lay outside the gene matches. The CDR3 covers 13 residues. The DNA of the CDR3 is TGTGCCAGCACCGCCGGACAGGGGTATGGCTACACCTTC. Encoded protein: CASTAGQGYGYTF.

There are a few counts of this clone. This chain joins TRBV7-3 and TRBJ2-2; possible D gene TRBD2, 5 bases. Germline V gene data show CDR1 as SGHTA and CDR2 as FQGTGA. V was trimmed by 5 bases and J by 3 bases, leaving 13 bases between them. This CDR3 has 15 residues. Here the CDR3 reads CASSAWGADTGELFF. The CDR3 DNA is TGTGCCAGCAGCGCCTGGGGAGCAGACACCGGGGAGCTGTTTTTT. Full variable domain (outside the CDR3, taken from reference TRBV7-3 and TRBJ2-2): GAGVSQTPSNKVTEKGKYVELRCDPISGHTALYWYRQSLGQGPEFLIYFQGTGAADDSGLPNDRFFAVRPEGSVSTLKIQRTERGDSAVYLCASSAWGADTGELFFGEGSRLTVL.

The chain is built from TRBV14 and TRBJ2-7; maybe TRBD2 (6 bases). Germline V gives CDR1 SGHDN, CDR2 FVKESK. Trimming took 1 base from V and 0 from J, leaving 10 bases between them. The CDR3 has 15 residues. The CDR3 sequence is CASSQAGGLSYEQYF. CDR3 nucleotides: TGTGCCAGCAGCCAAGCTGGGGGACTCTCCTACGAGCAGTACTTC. Based on the CDR3 plus reference TRBV14 and TRBJ2-7, the full variable domain is EAGVTQFPSHSVIEKGQTVTLRCDPISGHDNLYWYRRVMGKEIKFLLHFVKESKQDESGMPNNRFLAERTGGTYSTLKVQPAELEDSGVYFCASSQAGGLSYEQYFGPGTRLTVT.

As concerns this clone: Mismatch with germline at one junction end may stem from a read error. This chain links TRBV29-1 with TRBJ2-3; 14 bases align to TRBD2. From germline, CDR1 is SQVTM and CDR2 ANQGSEA. This CDR3 region has 15 residues. The DNA of the CDR3 is TGCAGCGTCGAAGGACTAGCGGGAGGCCCAGATACGCAGTATTTT. Amino acid sequence: CSVEGLAGGPDTQYF.